This passage covers 25 T cell receptor beta chains from one sample sequenced in a study of CD8+CD57+ T cells in acquired aplastic anemia (dated by TCRdb to about 2018). The instrument given in TCRdb is Illumina HiSeq 2000. Genomic DNA was used as template for profiling of TCR beta VDJ combinations and CDR3 sequences. TCRdb handled the public reads itself, with Q25 trimming in fastp and clone calling in MiXCR, and kept productive beta chains. Each entry merges the rows of one CDR3 protein and shows their most common DNA and genes. Across this sample there are 270,000 or so distinct CDR3 sequences, with approximately 80% seen only once. Jointly, the top ten make up 42% of the sample. Flow cytometry had shown CD8+CD57+ cell expansion in the patients selected for sequencing. The source material was sorted CD4+, CD8+, or CD8+CD57+ T cells (not recorded which) from PBMCs. The receptor set was obtained from a human donor with aplastic anemia.

The chain couples TRBV7-2 to TRBJ2-1, with TRBD2 identical over 9 bases. This CDR3 comprises 16 residues. V lost 3 bases to trimming and J lost 12 bases; unmatched junction nucleotides: 15. The germline V gene encodes CDR1 SGHTA and CDR2 FQGNSA. CDR3: CASSFQRSGGSASQFF. CDR3 nucleotides: TGTGCCAGCAGCTTTCAAAGAAGCGGGGGGAGCGCTTCGCAGTTCTTC.

A note on this clonotype: This CDR3 fails to terminate in the conserved phenylalanine or tryptophan, so it likely reflects a read error. The DNA is left out, because the CDR3 cannot be placed on it with certainty; the CDR3 is given as TCRdb lists it. The chain is built from TRBV7-9 and TRBJ2-3. Per germline, CDR1 SEHNR and CDR2 FQNEAQ (reference sequence). The CDR3 length is 13 residues, termini included. The CDR3 spells CASSFAGTAEPQY.

To note about this clonotype: Lacking the conserved final phenylalanine or tryptophan, this CDR3 likely reflects a read error. The limits of the CDR3 on the DNA are not certain, so only TCRdb's listed CDR3 is given. The V and J genes are TRBV7-6 and TRBJ2-3; TRBD1, as called in the table, went unchecked against the DNA. Germline V gene sequence: CDR1 SGHVS, CDR2 FNYEAQ. Ends included, the CDR3 has 13 residues. CDR3 sequence: CASRLGGTDGDNV.

As regards this clonotype: The CDR3 does not close with the conserved phenylalanine or tryptophan, likely indicating a read error. The limits of the CDR3 on the DNA are not certain, so only TCRdb's listed CDR3 is given. V is TRBV2 and J is TRBJ1-2. Germline assignment: CDR1 SNHLY and CDR2 FYNNEI. The CDR3 length equals 14 residues, ends included. CDR3 sequence reads: CASRDGATDTQYIG.

The V gene is TRBV2, the J gene TRBJ2-3, with unresolved D. The germline V and J ends were trimmed by 3 bases and 0 bases, with 7 bases remaining between them. This CDR3 is built from 14 residues. CDR1 and CDR2 from the germline V gene are SNHLY and FYNNEI. The DNA for the CDR3 is TGTGCCAGCAGTGAGGCCAGTAGCACAGATACGCAGTATTTT. This gives the protein CASSEASSTDTQYF.

The chain uses TRBV7-6 and TRBJ1-1; D perhaps matches TRBD1 (6 bases). The germline V gene encodes CDR1 SGHVS and CDR2 FNYEAQ. V was cut by 5 bases and J by 3 bases, with 16 bases left in between. This CDR3 region has 15 residues. CDR3 nucleotides: TGTGCCAGCAGCGCCGTCTCAGGGGTTTACACTGAAGCTTTCTTT. It is translated as CASSAVSGVYTEAFF.

Of note for this clonotype: Germline and junction disagree at one end, which may indicate a read error. This sequence joins TRBV7-3 and TRBJ2-3, with D possibly TRBD1 on 5 matching bases. This CDR3 comprises 13 residues. From germline, CDR1 is SGHTA and CDR2 FQGTGA. The DNA for the CDR3 is TGTGCCAGCGGGGATGGTGGCACAGGTACGGAGTATTTT. It encodes CASGDGGTGTEYF. The full variable domain, in which reference TRBV7-3 and TRBJ2-3 provide the parts outside the CDR3, is GAGVSQTPSNKVTEKGKYVELRCDPISGHTALYWYRQSLGQGPEFLIYFQGTGAADDSGLPNDRFFAVRPEGSVSTLKIQRTERGDSAVYLCASGDGGTGTEYFGPGTRLTVL.

A word on this clonotype: An end of the junction does not agree with germline; a read error may underlie this. CDR3: CAISYGSNEKLFF. CDR3 sequence (DNA): TGTGCCATCAGTTACGGGAGTAATGAAAAACTGTTTTTT. V and J are TRBV10-1 and TRBJ1-4; D not resolved. From germline, CDR1 is WNHNN and CDR2 SYGVQD (reference sequence). The CDR3 consists of 13 residues.

This clonotype was observed a handful of times. V gene TRBV10-3 combines with J gene TRBJ1-3; D is undetermined. Trimming shortened V by 10 bases and J by 4 bases, and 14 bases separated the two germline ends. This CDR3 is 13 amino acids long. Germline V gene lookup returns CDR1 ENHRY and CDR2 SYGVKD. The CDR3 reads CATGGPSGNTIYF. The CDR3, as DNA: TGTGCCACCGGCGGGCCAAGCGGAAACACCATATATTTT.

This clonotype was seen only once. The rearrangement joins TRBV5-6 to TRBJ2-3; TRBD2 aligns across 7 bases. After removal of 0 bases from V and 1 base from J, the junction contained 5 bases not matched to a gene. CDR1 and CDR2 from the germline V gene are SGHDT and YYEEEE. The CDR3 runs 16 residues. The CDR3 nucleotides are TGTGCCAGCAGCTTGGAGAGGGAGGGTCGCACAGATACGCAGTATTTT. As protein: CASSLEREGRTDTQYF.

This clonotype was detected only a few times. The DNA is left out, because the CDR3 cannot be placed on it with certainty; the CDR3 is given as TCRdb lists it. The genes are TRBV9 and TRBJ2-7. Germline V gene lookup returns CDR1 SGDLS and CDR2 YYNGEE. From its first to its last residue, the CDR3 has 18 amino acids. CDR3 region: CASSVRSDTQYFAYEQYV.

With regard to this clonotype: This CDR3 is missing its conserved last phenylalanine or tryptophan, likely due to a read error. The DNA is omitted, as the CDR3 cannot be located on it reliably, and the CDR3 follows TCRdb's listing. The chain links TRBV7-9 to TRBJ2-3; the tabulated D call, TRBD1, remains unverified against the DNA. Germline loops: CDR1 SEHNR, CDR2 FQNEAQ (reference sequence). The CDR3 is 13 amino acids in total, end residues counted. The CDR3 sequence is CASGLERGDTPCS.

The chain uses TRBV2 and TRBJ1-6; D remains unclear. V was shortened by 1 base and J by 3 bases, with 7 bases between the two germline ends. The germline V gene encodes CDR1 SNHLY and CDR2 FYNNEI. This CDR3 is 15 amino acids long. CDR3 nucleotides: TGTGCCAGCAGTGAAGAGGGCGGCTATAATTCACCCCTCCACTTT. Encoded protein: CASSEEGGYNSPLHF.

J is TRBJ2-7 and V is TRBV7-6, with no clear D. The CDR3 runs to 14 residues. The germline gives CDR1 SGHVS, CDR2 FNYEAQ. V gave up 2 bases and J gave up 1 base, with 9 bases separating them. The CDR3 loop reads CASSLTDLSYEQYF. As DNA, the CDR3 is TGTGCCAGCAGCTTAACGGATCTTTCCTACGAGCAGTACTTC.

This clonotype appeared a single time. An end of the junction differs from the germline gene, which may be a read error. The chain couples TRBV5-1 to TRBJ2-6; TRBD2 agrees at 9 bases. The V gene's germline CDR1 is SGHRS and CDR2 YFSETQ. The CDR3 runs to 16 residues. CDR3 DNA: TGTGCCAGCAGCTTAGCGGGAGAACACGGGGCCAACGTCCTGACTTTC. It translates to CASSLAGEHGANVLTF.

The chain carries TRBV20-1 and TRBJ2-7, with 13 bases identical to TRBD2. Looked up from germline, CDR1 is DFQATT and CDR2 is SNEGSKA (reference sequence). The CDR3 consists of 17 residues. V lost 1 base to trimming and J lost 0 bases; unmatched junction nucleotides: 6. CDR3 sequence (DNA): TGCAGTGCTAGAGCTACGGGACTAGCGGGGTTCTCCTACGAGCAGTACTTC. Protein product: CSARATGLAGFSYEQYF.

V gene TRBV29-1 combines with J gene TRBJ1-1; D is undetermined. CDR3 length: 10 residues. The V gene's germline CDR1 is SQVTM and CDR2 ANQGSEA. Trimming shortened V by 4 bases and J by 8 bases, and 8 bases separated the two germline ends. This chain's CDR3 is CSVGRLEAFF. For the CDR3, the DNA is TGCAGCGTTGGACGGCTAGAAGCTTTCTTT.

About this clonotype itself: An end of the junction differs from the germline gene, which may be a read error. This chain uses TRBV5-1 with TRBJ2-3; D is possibly TRBD1 (5 bases). CDR1 and CDR2 (germline): SGHRS, YFSETQ. CDR3 length equals 14 residues. The CDR3 reads CASSLRTGDNSQYF. Written as DNA, the CDR3 is TGTGCCAGCAGCTTGCGTACAGGTGATAACTCGCAGTATTTT.

The chain has TRBV19 and TRBJ1-5; D is uncertain. CDR1 is LNHDA and CDR2 is SQIVND in the germline V gene (reference sequence). V was shortened by 3 bases and J by 6 bases, with 9 bases between the two germline ends. This CDR3 spans 13 amino acids. The CDR3 nucleotides read TGTGCCAGTAGTATTGAGTACTCTCAGCCCCAGCATTTT. Translated: CASSIEYSQPQHF.

The CDR3 spells CASSQVSASADEQYV. Here the CDR3 DNA reads TGTGCCAGCAGCCAAGTGTCGGCTAGCGCGGATGAGCAGTACGTC. The chain carries TRBV4-2 and TRBJ2-7, with D possibly matching TRBD2 (6 bases). This CDR3 has 15 amino acids. Germline CDR1 and CDR2: LGHNA and YNFKEQ. Trimming took 1 base from V and 7 from J, leaving 17 bases between them.

The chain joins TRBV7-8 to TRBJ2-2; D unresolved. This CDR3 contains 19 residues. Germline CDR1 is SGHVS and CDR2 is FQNEAQ. Between the trimmed V and J ends, which lost 0 bases and 6 bases, there was a span of 23 bases. The CDR3 spells CASSLAVGPDTQYPGELFF. DNA for the CDR3: TGTGCCAGCAGCTTAGCGGTAGGCCCCGATACGCAGTACCCCGGGGAGCTGTTTTTT. Drawing the rest from reference TRBV7-8 and TRBJ2-2, the complete variable domain is GAGVSQSPRYKVAKRGQDVALRCDPISGHVSLFWYQQALGQGPEFLTYFQNEAQLDKSGLPSDRFFAERPEGSVSTLKIQRTQQEDSAVYLCASSLAVGPDTQYPGELFFGEGSRLTVL.

Details on this clonotype: The CDR3 carries no conserved terminal phenylalanine or tryptophan, so it likely arises from a read error. V usage is TRBV2 and J usage is TRBJ2-3; TRBD2 matches at 8 bases. The CDR3 runs to 14 residues. Trimming took 8 bases from V and 8 from J; bases not matched to a gene: 12. Germline-derived CDR1 and CDR2 are SNHLY and FYNNEI. The CDR3 coding sequence is TGTGCCAGCCGCGACGCGGGAGGTCCCGTTACGCAGTATGTT. It codes for CASRDAGGPVTQYV.

This rearrangement joins TRBV4-1 to TRBJ1-1; maybe TRBD1 (6 bases). From germline, CDR1 is MGHRA and CDR2 YSYEKL. The CDR3 consists of 15 residues. Trimming stripped 0 bases from V and 1 base from J, with 9 bases between. CDR3 loop: CASSQEETGNTEAFF. The CDR3 coding sequence is TGCGCCAGCAGCCAAGAGGAGACAGGGAACACTGAAGCTTTCTTT.

The rearrangement uses TRBV25-1 and TRBJ2-6; 8 bases fit TRBD1. Germline V lookup: CDR1 MGHDK, CDR2 SYGVNS. With 4 bases clipped from V and 0 bases from J, the junction kept 8 bases outside the gene matches. There are 18 residues in the CDR3. As DNA, the CDR3 is TGTGCCAGCAGTGGTGCCGGGACAGGCTTCTCTGGGGCCAACGTCCTGACTTTC. It codes for CASSGAGTGFSGANVLTF. The variable domain in full, completed from reference TRBV25-1 and TRBJ2-6, reads EADIYQTPRYLVIGTGKKITLECSQTMGHDKMYWYQQDPGMELHLIHYSYGVNSTEKGDLSSESTVSRIRTEHFPLTLESARPSHTSQYLCASSGAGTGFSGANVLTFGAGSRLTVL.

Of note for this clonotype: A read error is likely, as this CDR3 ends without the conserved phenylalanine or tryptophan. No DNA is shown, since the ends of the CDR3 on it are uncertain; the CDR3 is the one TCRdb lists. The chain employs TRBV7-8 and TRBJ1-1; the table's D call, TRBD1, has no DNA check behind it. Including both end residues, the CDR3 is 13 amino acids long. Germline lookup yields CDR1 SGHVS and CDR2 FQNEAQ. The CDR3: CASSLAGGPDALY.